This T cell receptor beta chain was documented in a study of radiotherapy plus CTLA-4 blockade in lung cancer. Study findings and constraints: After treatment with radiotherapy plus ipilimumab, TCR clones that came from the tumor expanded in blood.

With regard to this clone: Its antigen remains unidentified.

Germline V gene data show CDR1 as SGHTA and CDR2 as FQGNSA. This CDR3 contains 15 residues. V trimming: 3 bases; J trimming: 3 bases; junction bases outside the gene matches: 4. Sequencing was performed with immunoSEQ multiplex PCR; in TCRdb, only in-frame clones are kept and a portion is missing. The sample lists roughly 110,000 clones, approximately 81% occurring once. The specimen was peripheral blood, collected from a patient treated with radiotherapy plus ipilimumab. This sequence originates from a human donor with non-small cell lung cancer that progressed on radiotherapy plus ipilimumab. Some clones in this sample may be carry-over from other donors' samples. This rearrangement joins TRBV7-2 to TRBJ1-4, with 7 bases aligning to TRBD1. The CDR3 nucleotides read TGTGCCAGCAGCTTGAACAGGGGAGCTAATGAAAAACTGTTTTTT. Its translation is CASSLNRGANEKLFF.